This T cell receptor (beta chain) was obtained from a study of blood T cell repertoires in COVID-19 (dated by TCRdb to 2019 to 2021). About the investigation overall: Collaborator samples came from the United States, Italy and Spain and covered acute and convalescent phases of COVID-19. Where available, HLA class I and class II types were obtained from metadata supplied by the sample provider rather than from assay-based typing. Subjects who had been exposed to COVID-19, were actively infected with it, or had recovered from it provided the deeply sampled blood TCRbeta repertoires that made up the dataset. The samples were drawn from the first 160 participants of the ongoing ImmuneRACE study and from some 1,300 subjects provided by 6 global collaborators. The repertoires were made available in a free public database intended to serve as a resource for research on the immune response to SARS-CoV-2. Nearly every sample came with metadata listing a de-identified subject ID, COVID-19 status, age in years and sex. The material from the prospective study consisted of cDNA or gDNA derived from T cells, B-cell-depleted T cells, or PBMCs. Results the study describes overall, beyond this receptor: The amount of clinical and demographic metadata varied by source and participant and was provided uncurated.

TCRbeta CDR3 regions were amplified from genomic DNA by means of the immunoSEQ Assay, a bias-controlled multiplex PCR. The original methods were these. The number of nucleated cells in each sample was estimated from the amplification of reference gene primers within the assay. To quantify the absolute abundance of each unique TCRbeta CDR3 rearrangement, sequence reads were collapsed and filtered. For each sample, productive Simpson clonality was calculated by taking the square root of Simpson's diversity index across productive rearrangements. The table comes from immuneACCESS by way of TCRdb, which keeps in-frame sequences with V and J called. Part of the clones is missing from these tables; in studies checked, under half for an unresolved V gene and the rest for unknown reasons. V, J and clone size derive from that table, while D and trimming were established from the DNA sequence. Across this sample there are 250,000 to 350,000 clones, with about 81% seen only once. Clones ranked in the top ten supply around 1.6% of the sample.

The germline V gene encodes CDR1 MNHNY and CDR2 SVGAGI (reference sequence). V lost 8 bases and J lost 12 bases, and the count of bases not matched to a germline gene is 14. Reading from cysteine to phenylalanine, the CDR3 counts 15 amino acids. Just the 45-base CDR3 DNA is kept, in frame starting at base 1. One collaborating source in Seattle enrolled patients during active infection and followed them longitudinally through the course of disease. Collaborating institutions collected whole blood in K2EDTA tubes following their own protocols. For TCRbeta analysis, collaborators shipped samples as frozen whole blood, isolated PBMCs, or DNA extracted from either of those sample types. A single count supports this clone. What this receptor recognizes is not known. The input lacks base qualities; no much larger clone sits a single base away.

This clonotype originated in a human donor with COVID-19, enrolled during active disease. The donor label of this sample is uncertain. The sequence joins TRBV6-6 to TRBJ1-5, and 12 junction bases match TRBD1. Sequenced input: peripheral blood. The CDR3 protein is CASRSPPGQGANQHF. The nucleotides read TGTGCCAGCCGGTCGCCCCCGGGACAGGGGGCGAACCAGCATTTT.